One T cell receptor beta chain is described in this entry. This clone was observed at least ten times. The antigen it binds to is not known. Base qualities are missing; no much larger clone stands one base away. These data come from a study of cytomegalovirus exposure and HLA in healthy donors (dated by TCRdb to the late 2010s). For the study in its entirety: In an earlier analysis of about 560 of the donors, 276 Gb of sequence data and some 120 million unique TCR beta sequences from roughly 180 million T cells were reported. Around 320 gigabases of sequencing data and tens of millions of unique TCR sequences were included in an early release covering about 700 HLA-typed donors. Of the 300 to 400 genotyped donors, approximately 82% fell in the genetic ancestry cluster associated with self-reported Caucasian donors. The study aimed to test whether signatures of past pathogen exposure could be identified by cataloging public T cell receptors. The T cell repertoires of roughly 660 subjects were profiled by immunosequencing and related to cytomegalovirus serostatus. In addition to the first cohort of approximately 650 subjects, a separate validation cohort of 120 different subjects was used. The study combined high-throughput TCR immunosequencing, statistical association of individual TCRs with disease status, and machine learning to predict cytomegalovirus infection status. A later analysis re-examined previously published TCR beta repertoires from 610 or so donors and added high-resolution HLA genotyping to investigate patterns of TCR occurrence. In the later analysis, no new phenotypic data were used to find candidate immune exposures; instead, reliance was placed on TCR beta sequences and their occurrence across donors. To decide whether each TCR beta V gene segment behaved as functional or pseudogenic, an earlier analysis of approximately 600 of the donors relied on high-throughput TCR beta sequencing. Alongside the repertoire data, information on donor age, sex, ethnicity and CMV serostatus was compiled. Genome-wide SNP genotypes for about 65% of the roughly 700 donors were used in a later genetic analysis, which treated that subset as a discovery cohort. All discovery cohort repertoires had been generated on a single sequencing platform. HLA typing included class I and class II loci at four-digit resolution. Typing coverage differed by locus: A, B, C, DRB1 and DQB1 were typed in roughly 620-640 donors, DQA1 in 522, DPA1 in some 570, and DPB1 in 400 to 480. Roughly five DR-DQ haplotypes were handled as single units for association and clustering, since linkage in the cohort was strong. Across 398 genotyped donors of the cohort, an average of approximately 220,000 unique TCR beta nucleotide sequences per donor were sequenced, and roughly a sixth of those sequences were non-productive.

Library creation used the immunoSEQ multiplex PCR assay. The multiplex PCR relied on a mix of 60 forward primers for TCR Vbeta segments and 13 reverse primers for TCR Jbeta segments. Amplification of the CDR3 region of rearranged TCR beta genes was performed with a multiplex PCR assay on genomic DNA. The amplified TCR beta libraries were sequenced on the Illumina HiSeq System as 87-base-pair reads. Processing in the source paper ran as follows. A later analysis counted about 80 million unique TCR beta chains across the 500 to 850 repertoires, and some 11 million of these chains were shared by at least two donors. Raw reads were error-corrected and collapsed into unique sequences with a nearest-neighbor algorithm that merged closely related sequences to remove PCR and sequencing errors. To assign V, D and J gene segments, CDR3 sequences were aligned to IMGT reference sequences. For a sequence to be retained, a match of at least six nucleotides was required to both a V gene segment and a J gene segment. A rearrangement was called productive if the CDR3 had no stop codons and remained in frame with V and J, and every other rearrangement was called non-productive. CDR3 was defined according to IMGT convention as the region running from the second conserved V-encoded cysteine to the conserved J-encoded phenylalanine. The earlier analysis of approximately 590 of the donors excluded any sequence lacking an unambiguous match to a single V gene segment. In an earlier analysis of several hundred of the donors, V segments were called functional above 56.7% productive rearrangements and were called segregating when the between-donor standard deviation exceeded 5%. A statistical classification framework was built to diagnose cytomegalovirus status from the catalog of TCR beta chain sequences. In a later analysis, TCR nucleotide sequences were compared against IMGT/GENE-DB human TR gene sequences so that V and J genes could be assigned. Using the TCRdist pipeline, a later analysis assigned CDR3 sequences along with most-parsimonious VDJ recombination scenarios. In a later analysis, every TCR beta chain was defined by the combination of its CDR3 amino acid sequence and its V-gene family, and reads without a unique V-gene family were dropped. As a way to deal with suspected cross-contamination and a sequencing artifact, a later analysis dropped more than 500 nucleotide sequences that were highly shared and had low generation probability. In a later analysis, a clonal expansion index for each public chain was calculated from normalized within-repertoire ranks of inferred template counts. A later analysis computed generation probabilities with a VDJ recombination model fitted to out-of-frame rearrangements, and checked the results against IGoR. A later analysis scored TCR-TCR, TCR-HLA and TCR-CMV co-occurrence with hypergeometric tests, applying a repertoire-size bias correction to TCR pairs. In a later analysis, false discovery rates were estimated by permuting HLA or CMV assignments 20 times. In a later analysis, co-occurring TCRs were grouped using DBSCAN, with TCRdist sequence similarity added in when clustering inside HLA-allele-positive subsets. Co-occurrence clustering excluded repertoires with fewer than 30,000 or more than 120,000 public chains, plus five with anomalous nucleotide sharing. The source is immuneACCESS, and TCRdb retained only in-frame sequences with V and J called. Part of the clones is not carried over; for the studies checked, unresolved V genes explain less than half of this, and the remainder is unexplained. D and trimming were read from the DNA, whereas the V and J calls and clone size are those reported in that table. This sample gives roughly 150,000 clones in total; 76% of them show up just once. In total, the top ten clones hold approximately 2.8% of the sample.

In total, 630 or so healthy bone marrow donors made up the cohort. All cohort members were sampled while nominally healthy, although unrecorded immune exposures were likely present. The donor tested CMV seronegative and was one of the 352 seronegative cohort members. A peripheral blood sample was collected from each donor, and TCR beta sequencing was performed on peripheral blood mononuclear cells. Genomic DNA was extracted from the blood cell samples with the Qiagen DNeasy Blood Extraction Kit. What the work shows at the level of the full study, not this receptor alone: A later analysis found that TCR association rates varied across HLA loci, with DRB1 alleles showing the most associated TCRs and HLA-C alleles the fewest. Because the 87-base-pair reads could not distinguish some IMGT-functional V segments, including TRBV6-2 and TRBV6-3, those segments were excluded. In this cohort, only TCR beta chains were sequenced, and detectable features were limited by the absence of alpha or paired-chain data. An association between a missense DCLRE1C variant and V-gene and J-gene trimming of TCR beta chains was found in a later genetic analysis and replicated in an independent cohort. According to a later analysis, parvovirus B19, influenza, CMV and Epstein-Barr virus appeared linked to several top co-occurrence clusters. Because HLA typing was missing for some donors at each locus, association tests included only the typed subset. A further reported finding was that TCR beta sequences accurately predicted the HLA-A and HLA-B alleles for most subjects in the first cohort. Immune exposure information for the cohort was limited to CMV serostatus. A few of the identified cytomegalovirus-associated TCR beta chains were confirmed in vitro to be specific for cytomegalovirus antigens. In a later analysis, 16,951 TCR beta sequences were associated with specific HLA alleles at a false discovery rate of 0.05. A later genetic analysis reported fewer N-insertions in productive TCRs among donors in an Asian-associated ancestry cluster than the approximately 670-donor mean. Linkage disequilibrium might explain the correlated functional status among segregating V segments, but an unknown experimental factor could not be excluded. Over 15 rarely observed V segments, including chromosome 9 orphons, were excluded from the earlier analysis of 550 to 700 of the donors because counts were too low. A later analysis found that HLA-associated TCR beta chains were more clonally expanded and had lower generation probabilities than equally common non-associated chains. Sequencing depth was assumed to be roughly uniform across donors in the presence/absence analyses, though that assumption may not hold. The study gave a list of about 170 TCR beta chains associated with cytomegalovirus. A cluster of highly shared sequence variants was judged likely to represent a technical artifact of the sequencing pipeline. An earlier analysis of roughly 570 of the donors showed that most TCR beta V segments appeared in productive rearrangements either about 90% or about 30% of the time, which broadly matched IMGT annotations. While some public TCRs were present in many individuals, most TCR sequences turned up only very rarely across donors. A later analysis found that most CMV-associated TCR beta chains appeared HLA-restricted, with HLA associations seemingly driven largely by CMV exposure. The authors suggested that the approach could potentially be generalized to other disease states and immunological phenotypes. Assigning TCR associations to individual alleles was difficult when HLA alleles, especially DR and DQ, strongly co-occurred. In both the original and validation cohorts, the classifier was reported to diagnose cytomegalovirus status with high specificity and sensitivity.

The CDR3, from cysteine to phenylalanine, totals 15 residues. Only CDR3 DNA is held: 45 bases, read in frame from base 1. V loses 3 bases at its end and J loses 13 bases; junction bases beyond the gene matches: 13. CDR1 MNHEY and CDR2 SMNVEV were looked up in the germline V gene (reference sequence). The sequencing input was PBMCs. The V and J segments used are TRBV27 and TRBJ2-1, with TRBD2 identical over 9 junction bases. The source of this sequence is a male donor in good health and CMV-seronegative. The DNA sequence is given as TGTGCCAGCAGTTTCTCCGCCGGGACTAGCAGTTTACAGTTCTTC. Translated, this gives CASSFSAGTSSLQFF.